This section outlines one T cell receptor (beta chain) sequence together with its context. Antigen unknown. This sample is drawn from a study of T cells in localized non-small cell lung cancer. CDR1 is LGHNT, CDR2 FRNRAP, per germline. The ends were cut back, 6 bases at V and 0 bases at J, with 21 bases in the middle. The CDR3 covers 18 residues. General study points: Uninvolved adjacent lung showed the highest T cell clonality, exceeding tumor.

Libraries were prepared by immunoSEQ multiplex PCR; TCRdb keeps only in-frame clonotypes and omits some of them. The table includes nearly 35,000 clones, around nine tenths detected once. This chain joins TRBV12-5 and TRBJ1-5; a weak D match, TRBD1 (6 bases). This TCR derives from a woman aged 40 to 75 with stage I lung adenocarcinoma. This specimen was peripheral blood, taken before any cancer treatment. CDR3 region: CASGVTLTGTYSNQPQHF. The CDR3 region has the DNA TGTGCTAGTGGCGTGACCCTGACAGGAACTTATAGCAATCAGCCCCAGCATTTT.